This is a list of T cell receptor beta chains from one sample in a study of blood T cell repertoires in COVID-19. Data came from immunoSEQ multiplex PCR; TCRdb stores just in-frame clones and leaves some out. This sample yields 200,000 to 300,000 clones, of which around 87% are seen a single time; about 5% belongs to the top ten. Sequencing was carried out using peripheral blood. The receptors derive from a woman aged 60-75 years with COVID-19, enrolled during active disease. The CDR3 runs from the conserved cysteine through the conserved F or W. The order of the fields is D gene, clone size, J gene, V gene, CDR3 protein, CDR3 DNA. A D gene is named only where the DNA matches it firmly. Clone size is not always given. Where it is, it says once, few, many or a class for expanded clones.

NA,NA,TRBJ1-4,TRBV11-1,CASSIRGTNEKLFF,TGTGCCAGCAGTATCCGGGGGACTAATGAAAAACTGTTTTTT
TRBD2,few,TRBJ2-7,TRBV5-5,CASSLAGASYEQYF,TGTGCCAGCAGCTTAGCGGGAGCGTCCTACGAGCAGTACTTC
TRBD1,NA,TRBJ1-2,TRBV27,CASSPGTVYGYTF,TGTGCCAGCAGTCCCGGGACAGTCTATGGCTACACCTTC
NA,NA,TRBJ2-3,TRBV6-5,CASSGDSLTDTQYF,TGTGCCAGCAGCGGGGACTCTTTGACAGATACGCAGTATTTT
NA,NA,TRBJ1-5,TRBV6-2/TRBV6-3,CASSQQKNQPQHF,TGTGCCAGCAGTCAACAGAAAAATCAGCCCCAGCATTTT
NA,NA,TRBJ2-3,TRBV5-4,CASSPVAELGTDTQYF,TGTGCCAGCAGCCCCGTAGCGGAGTTGGGCACAGATACGCAGTATTTT
NA,NA,TRBJ1-1,TRBV30,CAWSVGGAGTEAFF,TGTGCCTGGAGTGTCGGGGGGGCGGGCACTGAAGCTTTCTTT
TRBD1,NA,TRBJ1-5,TRBV29-1,CSVAGQGDQPQHF,TGCAGCGTTGCAGGACAGGGGGATCAGCCCCAGCATTTT
TRBD2,NA,TRBJ2-3,TRBV5-4,CASSRGGSGDTQYF,TGTGCCAGCAGCCGGGGCGGGAGCGGAGATACGCAGTATTTT
NA,once,TRBJ1-3,TRBV28,CAAGASGNTIYF,TGTGCGGCAGGGGCCTCTGGAAACACCATATATTTT
NA,NA,TRBJ2-7,TRBV14,CASSQDGSYEQYF,TGTGCCAGCAGCCAAGACGGCTCCTACGAGCAGTACTTC
NA,NA,TRBJ2-1,TRBV4-3,CASSQGTLATNNEQFF,TGCGCCAGCAGCCAAGGGACCCTAGCGACTAACAATGAGCAGTTCTTC